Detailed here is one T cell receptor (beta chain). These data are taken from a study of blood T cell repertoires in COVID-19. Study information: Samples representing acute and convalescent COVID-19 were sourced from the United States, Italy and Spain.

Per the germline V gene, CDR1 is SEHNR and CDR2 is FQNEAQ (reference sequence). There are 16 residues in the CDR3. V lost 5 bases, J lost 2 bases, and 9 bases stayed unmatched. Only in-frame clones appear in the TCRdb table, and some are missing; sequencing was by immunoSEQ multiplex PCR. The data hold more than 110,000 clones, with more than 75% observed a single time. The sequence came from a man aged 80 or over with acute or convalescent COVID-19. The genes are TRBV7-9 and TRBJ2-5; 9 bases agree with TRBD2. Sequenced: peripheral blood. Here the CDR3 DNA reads TGTGCCAGCAGCACCTATAGCGGGGGCGGACAAGAGACCCAGTACTTC. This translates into CASSTYSGGGQETQYF.